This TCR beta chain comes out of a study of blood T cells in healthy people across ages. General study findings and limits: Versus aged donors, long-lived donors had higher diversity and more naive CD4+ cells.

They isolated at least 6 million PBMCs from each sample. A sample-barcoded 5' primer and a J-beta primer mix were used in a second PCR of roughly 7 to 11 cycles. Unique molecular identifiers of 12 random nucleotides labeled each cDNA. TCRdb re-called the 5' RACE reads with MiXCR, one entry per CDR3 protein. The repertoire holds hundreds of thousands of distinct CDR3 sequences, with about 44% as singletons. Concerning this clonotype: The antigen remains undetermined.

The origin of this receptor is a man aged 30 to 39 in good health. The sequenced material came from blood.

DNA of the CDR3: TGCGCCAGCAGCCCCCCGGGTAGCGGGGGGGCGAGAGAGCAGTACTTC. It translates to CASSPPGSGGAREQYF. The chain carries TRBV5-1 and TRBJ2-5, with 11 bases identical to TRBD2. The CDR3 runs to 16 residues. In germline, CDR1 is SGHRS, CDR2 YFSETQ. The junction had 16 bases not matched to a gene; V was cut back by 4 bases and J by 11 bases.